Below, one TCR beta chain is given with its context. The antigen is undetermined. TCRdb reanalysed the RT-PCR reads using MiXCR and keeps one entry per CDR3 protein. The table includes 500,000 to 600,000 distinct CDR3 sequences, 12% to 15% detected once. This sample stems from a study of response to subunit inactivated influenza vaccine. Study results and caveats: A suggestion made by the authors is that each seasonal influenza vaccination recruits few new T cells.

The source of this sequence is a man between 50 and 59 years old who received an inactivated influenza vaccine. Specimen: PBMCs from blood, collected about 13 days after vaccination.

CDR3 loop: CASSSAPSGVVYEQYF. The CDR3 region has the DNA TGCGCCAGCAGCTCAGCACCTAGCGGGGTGGTCTACGAGCAGTACTTC. V is TRBV5-1 and J is TRBJ2-7; 9 nucleotides match TRBD2. This CDR3 spans 16 amino acids. With 3 bases clipped from V and 3 bases from J, the junction kept 10 bases outside the gene matches. Per germline, CDR1 SGHRS and CDR2 YFSETQ.